A single sample gave rise to the 14 T cell receptor beta chains below, sequenced in a study of T cell responses to AZD1222 COVID-19 vaccine. TCRdb keeps only in-frame clones here, not all; method: immunoSEQ multiplex PCR. The sample has approximately 150,000 clones; roughly 90% are singletons. The material sequenced was peripheral blood, taken on day 0 of AZD1222 vaccination. All receptors come from an adult in good health.

The chain uses TRBV7-3 and TRBJ2-3; TRBD2 might be the D (5 bases). CDR3 size: 16 residues. Germline V gives CDR1 SGHTA, CDR2 FQGTGA. Trimming removed 1 base from V and 2 bases from J, with 13 bases in between. In DNA, the CDR3 is TGTGCCAGCAGCTTAATGCTAGCTCTCTTCACAGATACGCAGTATTTT. Its protein product is CASSLMLALFTDTQYF.

The chain has TRBV6-5 and TRBJ1-2; 9 nucleotides agree with TRBD1. CDR3 length: 14 residues. Germline V gene lookup returns CDR1 MNHEY and CDR2 SVGAGI. The V segment lost 4 bases and the J segment 4 bases; nucleotides outside the gene matches: 4. This chain's CDR3 is CASSSGQGGYGYTF. Here the CDR3 DNA reads TGTGCCAGCAGTTCGGGACAGGGCGGCTATGGCTACACCTTC.

The chain combines TRBV6-5 with TRBJ1-5; perhaps TRBD1 as D (6 bases). The CDR3 is 16 amino acids. From germline, CDR1 is MNHEY and CDR2 SVGAGI. V was trimmed by 4 bases and J by 7 bases, leaving 20 bases between them. CDR3: CASSSGARGRIQPQHF. CDR3 nucleotide sequence: TGTGCCAGCAGTTCGGGGGCGCGGGGGAGAATCCAGCCCCAGCATTTT.

This rearrangement joins TRBV9 to TRBJ1-1; D gene uncertain. CDR1 and CDR2 from the germline V gene are SGDLS and YYNGEE. This CDR3 contains 15 residues. Between the trimmed V and J ends, which lost 2 bases and 0 bases, there was a span of 11 bases. DNA of the CDR3: TGTGCCAGCAGCGTCTCAAGTTTACTGAACACTGAAGCTTTCTTT. Its translation: CASSVSSLLNTEAFF.

A few counts support this clone. This chain links TRBV5-6 with TRBJ2-7, with D possibly being TRBD1 (6 bases). The CDR3 covers 14 residues. V was cut by 1 base and J by 0 bases, with 8 bases left in between. Germline V gene data show CDR1 as SGHDT and CDR2 as YYEEEE. CDR3 sequence (DNA): TGTGCCAGCAGCTTGACAGGGAGCTCCTACGAGCAGTACTTC. Translated: CASSLTGSSYEQYF.

The chain uses TRBV7-2 and TRBJ2-2, with 9 bases aligning to TRBD1. J was trimmed by 5 bases and V by 1 base; bases with no gene match: 8. Germline assignment: CDR1 SGHTA and CDR2 FQGNSA. The CDR3 sequence is 17 residues long. The CDR3 sequence is CASSLGDREGVTGELFF. The DNA of the CDR3 is TGTGCCAGCAGCTTAGGGGACAGGGAGGGGGTAACCGGGGAGCTGTTTTTT.

CDR3 coding DNA: TGTGCCAGTAGTACGGGACAGGGCCTGACGGCTAATGAAAAACTGTTTTTT. As protein: CASSTGQGLTANEKLFF. The chain has TRBV19 and TRBJ1-4, with 9 positions matching TRBD1. Looked up from germline, CDR1 is LNHDA and CDR2 is SQIVND (reference sequence). This CDR3 is 17 amino acids long. The trim removed 4 bases at V and 3 bases at J, leaving 9 bases unmatched.

This chain connects TRBV7-2 to TRBJ1-5, with 7 bases fitting TRBD1. CDR3 length equals 19 residues. The germline gives CDR1 SGHTA, CDR2 FQGNSA. Germline trimming cut 1 base from V and 0 bases from J; bases unmatched to any gene: 12. CDR3 DNA: TGTGCCAGCAGCTTAGATCACCAGGGGGGCCGATATAGCAATCAGCCCCAGCATTTT. Its translation is CASSLDHQGGRYSNQPQHF.

This sequence joins TRBV6-2 or TRBV6-3 and TRBJ1-2; a weak D match, TRBD1 (5 bases). Trimming removed 2 bases at V and 5 bases at J, with 9 bases between. CDR3 length: 13 amino acids. The germline V gene has CDR1 MNHEY and CDR2 SVGEGT. The DNA of the CDR3 is TGTGCCAGCAGTTACGGGGGTCGGTATGGCTACACCTTC. It specifies CASSYGGRYGYTF.

The CDR3 DNA sequence: TGTGCCAGCAGTGAGGGGCTGCTGGAGGGACGAGGATATTTT. Translated, it gives CASSEGLLEGRGYF. The chain employs TRBV2 and TRBJ1-3; D possibly corresponds to TRBD1 (5 bases). The ends were cut back, 3 bases at V and 15 bases at J, with 21 bases in the middle. This CDR3 has 14 residues. Germline V lookup: CDR1 SNHLY, CDR2 FYNNEI.

This rearrangement joins TRBV3-1 (or the pseudogene TRBV3-2) to TRBJ1-4, with 9 bases identical to TRBD1. Unmatched junction bases numbered 4, after V lost 4 bases and J lost 7 bases. The CDR3 length is 14 residues. The germline CDR1 and CDR2 sequences are LGHDT and YNNKEL (reference sequence). In nucleotides, the CDR3 is TGTGCCAGCAGCCTCGGGACAGGGCGTGAAAAACTGTTTTTT. This encodes CASSLGTGREKLFF.

V usage is TRBV7-9 and J usage is TRBJ2-3; TRBD2 agrees at 9 bases. The trim removed 5 bases at V and 0 bases at J, leaving 6 bases unmatched. Germline CDR1 and CDR2: SEHNR and FQNEAQ (reference sequence). CDR3 size: 16 residues. The CDR3 protein is CASSKGLATSTDTQYF. Written as DNA, the CDR3 is TGTGCCAGCAGCAAAGGACTAGCGACTAGCACAGATACGCAGTATTTT.

The chain employs TRBV4-1 and TRBJ1-1; TRBD1 aligns across 7 bases. The junction had 6 bases not matched to a gene; V was cut back by 2 bases and J by 3 bases. Germline V gene data show CDR1 as MGHRA and CDR2 as YSYEKL. The CDR3 has 15 residues. In nucleotides, the CDR3 is TGCGCCAGCAGCCAACTGACAGGGTTTGACACTGAAGCTTTCTTT. This translates into CASSQLTGFDTEAFF.

The V call is TRBV6-2 or TRBV6-3, the J call TRBJ1-1, with D possibly TRBD1 on 6 matching bases. Germline V lookup: CDR1 MNHEY, CDR2 SVGEGT. Trimming pared 6 bases from V and 7 bases from J, leaving 15 bases between. The length of the CDR3 is 13 residues. This CDR3 is CASSNDRRFEAFF. CDR3 DNA sequence: TGTGCCAGCAGCAACGACAGGCGATTTGAAGCTTTCTTT.